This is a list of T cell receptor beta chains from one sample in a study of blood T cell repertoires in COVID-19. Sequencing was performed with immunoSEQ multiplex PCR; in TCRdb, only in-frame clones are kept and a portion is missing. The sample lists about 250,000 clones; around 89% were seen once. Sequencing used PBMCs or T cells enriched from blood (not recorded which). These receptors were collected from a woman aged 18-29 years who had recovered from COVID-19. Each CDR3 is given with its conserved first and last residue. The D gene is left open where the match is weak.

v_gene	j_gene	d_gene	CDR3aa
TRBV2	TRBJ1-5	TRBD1	CASSQTTGVRSTDQQPQHF
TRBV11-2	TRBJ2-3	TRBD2	CASSSQGLAATDTQYF
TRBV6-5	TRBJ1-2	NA	CASRGGGLEGYTF
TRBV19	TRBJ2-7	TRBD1	CASRETGARMTQYF
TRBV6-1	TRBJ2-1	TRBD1	CASSEETGGTYNEQFF
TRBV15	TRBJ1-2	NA	CATSRGPGERYYGYTF
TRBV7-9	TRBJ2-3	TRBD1	CASSAQGAGDTQYF
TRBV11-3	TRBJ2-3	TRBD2	CASSSGLASDTQYF
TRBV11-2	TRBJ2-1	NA	CASSPPRVNEQFF
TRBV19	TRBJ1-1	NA	CASSIAGRGNTEAFF
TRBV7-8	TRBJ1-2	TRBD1	CASSSDRGQRGYTF
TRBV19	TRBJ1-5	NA	CASSISGFGQPQHF
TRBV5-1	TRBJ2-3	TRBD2	CASSLGGGTDTQYF
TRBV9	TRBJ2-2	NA	CASSVFVRTGELFF
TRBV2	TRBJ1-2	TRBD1	CASSEGGQGIIDYGYTF
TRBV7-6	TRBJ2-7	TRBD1	CASTPGQGAYEQYF
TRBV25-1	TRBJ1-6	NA	CASSPRTSFDLHF
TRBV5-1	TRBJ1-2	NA	CASSFDKNYGYTF
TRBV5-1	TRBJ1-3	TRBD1	CASSDRAGGSGNTIYF
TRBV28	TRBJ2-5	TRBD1	CASRRQGQETQYF
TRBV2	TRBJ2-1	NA	CATSSGGVKVYNEQFF
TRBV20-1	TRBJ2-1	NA	CRGEWNNEQFF